The T cell receptor beta chain under discussion was sequenced for a study of beta chain features in type 1 diabetes. Purities in excess of 95% were seen in all sorted populations. This clone occurred many times. No antigen is known for it. All of the isolated RNA was reverse transcribed, so expressed TCRB transcripts were sequenced. Repertoires were generated with immunoSEQ multiplex PCR, while TCRdb's copy carries only in-frame clones and drops some. Found here are 130,000 to 150,000 clones, roughly 10% of them singletons; the top ten hold approximately 1.3%. Study-wide results and limits: In comparison with healthy donors, patients had naive, central memory and Treg TCRB repertoires that appeared more similar.

Sequencing used naive CD4+ T cells from blood. This TCR was recovered from a man aged 18 to 29 in good health.

CDR3 amino acids: CASSPGDPRGETQYF. As DNA, the CDR3 is TGTGCCAGCAGCCCCGGTGATCCAAGGGGAGAGACCCAGTACTTC. The J gene is TRBJ2-5, the V gene TRBV14; possibly TRBD1 for D (5 bases). V was pared by 4 bases and J by 4 bases, with 16 bases between. This CDR3 comprises 15 residues. Germline V lookup: CDR1 SGHDN, CDR2 FVKESK. Full variable domain (remainder filled in from reference TRBV14 and TRBJ2-5): EAGVTQFPSHSVIEKGQTVTLRCDPISGHDNLYWYRRVMGKEIKFLLHFVKESKQDESGMPNNRFLAERTGGTYSTLKVQPAELEDSGVYFCASSPGDPRGETQYFGPGTRLLVL.